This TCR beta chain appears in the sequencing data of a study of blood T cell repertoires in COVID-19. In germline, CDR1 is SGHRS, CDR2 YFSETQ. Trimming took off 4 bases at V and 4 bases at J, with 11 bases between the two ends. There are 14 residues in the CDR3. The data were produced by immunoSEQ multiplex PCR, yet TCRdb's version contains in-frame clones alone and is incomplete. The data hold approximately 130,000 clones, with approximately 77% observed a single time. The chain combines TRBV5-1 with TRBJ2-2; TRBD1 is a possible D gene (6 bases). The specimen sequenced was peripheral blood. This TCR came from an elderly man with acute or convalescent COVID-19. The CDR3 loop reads CASSPGAFTGELFF. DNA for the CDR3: TGCGCCAGCAGCCCAGGGGCCTTCACCGGGGAGCTGTTTTTT.